Reported below is one T cell receptor (beta chain). Its antigen is still unknown. Trimming took 2 bases from V and 1 from J, leaving 7 bases between them. The CDR3 consists of 14 residues. The germline V gene encodes CDR1 LNHDA and CDR2 SQIVND (reference sequence). These data belong to a study of cytotoxic CD8 clonotypes in ibrutinib-treated CLL. Study summary: Per sample, productive templates averaged around 250,000 and productive rearrangements averaged 94,082. Points from the study as a whole: Sampling times, which were not matched between the groups, differed between sustained-remission patients and progressing patients. Increased clonality at ibrutinib response gave way to a return toward baseline at progression. Private clonotypes, not public ones, expanded at ibrutinib response.

Assay used: immunoSEQ multiplex PCR; TCRdb lists only in-frame clones, some missing. The table shows around 250,000 clones, with 60% to 75% occurring only once. This receptor was obtained from a human donor with chronic lymphocytic leukemia. This rearrangement joins TRBV19 to TRBJ2-3; D gene ambiguous. The input for sequencing was PBMCs, taken after 24 months of ibrutinib treatment. For the CDR3, the DNA is TGTGCCAGTAGTATATGGGGTGGCACAGATACGCAGTATTTT. This gives the protein CASSIWGGTDTQYF.